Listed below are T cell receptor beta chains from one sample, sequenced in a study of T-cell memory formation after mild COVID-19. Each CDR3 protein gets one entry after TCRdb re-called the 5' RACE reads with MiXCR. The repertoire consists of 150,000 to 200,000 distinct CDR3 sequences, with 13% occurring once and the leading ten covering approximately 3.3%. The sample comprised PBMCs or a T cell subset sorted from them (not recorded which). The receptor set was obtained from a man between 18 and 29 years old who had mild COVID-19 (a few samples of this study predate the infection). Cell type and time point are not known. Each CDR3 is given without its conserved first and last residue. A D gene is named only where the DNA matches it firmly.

cdr3_aa: ASKFGLNTGELF
v_call: TRBV7-3
j_call: TRBJ2-2
d_call: NA

cdr3_aa: SARASGELF
v_call: TRBV20-1
j_call: TRBJ2-2
d_call: NA

cdr3_aa: ATSDSSGESYNEQF
v_call: TRBV24-1
j_call: TRBJ2-1
d_call: NA

cdr3_aa: ASSFGYRNTGELF
v_call: TRBV7-2
j_call: TRBJ2-2
d_call: NA

cdr3_aa: SARIPGYIETQY
v_call: TRBV20-1
j_call: TRBJ2-5
d_call: NA

cdr3_aa: SAREGAGTDTQY
v_call: TRBV20-1
j_call: TRBJ2-3
d_call: NA

cdr3_aa: ASSPTRGAQLMNTEAF
v_call: TRBV3-1
j_call: TRBJ1-1
d_call: NA

cdr3_aa: ASSRNPGQDNSPLH
v_call: TRBV4-3
j_call: TRBJ1-6
d_call: NA

cdr3_aa: ASSLPTLSGGAPDTQY
v_call: TRBV5-1
j_call: TRBJ2-3
d_call: TRBD2

cdr3_aa: SARDPGGVTDTQY
v_call: TRBV20-1
j_call: TRBJ2-3
d_call: TRBD2

cdr3_aa: ASSLLRRDTQY
v_call: TRBV12-3/TRBV12-4
j_call: TRBJ2-3
d_call: NA

cdr3_aa: ASSMVSNQPQH
v_call: TRBV19
j_call: TRBJ1-5
d_call: NA

cdr3_aa: ASSSRGQSDTQY
v_call: TRBV21-1
j_call: TRBJ2-3
d_call: NA

cdr3_aa: ASSLDPMPMNTEAF
v_call: TRBV7-2
j_call: TRBJ1-1
d_call: NA

cdr3_aa: SLPPSGTDTQY
v_call: TRBV29-1
j_call: TRBJ2-3
d_call: NA

cdr3_aa: ASSPWTGIDEKLF
v_call: TRBV7-2
j_call: TRBJ1-4
d_call: TRBD1

cdr3_aa: ASSLEGRGYT
v_call: TRBV5-1
j_call: TRBJ1-2
d_call: NA